The rows below give T cell receptor beta chains drawn from one sample of a study of blood T cell repertoires in COVID-19. Produced via immunoSEQ multiplex PCR; TCRdb's table is partial and in-frame only. The sample carries 140,000 or so clones, 80% to 90% recorded once. Sequences were obtained from PBMCs or T cells enriched from blood (not recorded which). The receptors derive from a man in his sixties who had recovered from COVID-19. The CDR3 runs from the conserved cysteine through the conserved F or W. Fields, in order: J gene, V gene, D gene, clone size, CDR3 protein, CDR3 DNA. D genes are given only for firm matches. Clone size, where shown, is once, few, many, or a class for clones that have expanded.

J: TRBJ2-1; V: TRBV5-6; D: .; size: .; CDR3: CASSLGGYFSEQFF; DNA: TGTGCCAGCAGCTTGGGAGGATACTTCAGTGAGCAGTTCTTC
J: TRBJ1-6; V: TRBV27; D: TRBD1; size: once; CDR3: CASSSVSGRTGGNSPLHF; DNA: TGTGCCAGCAGTTCTGTGAGTGGTCGGACAGGGGGGAATTCACCCCTCCACTTT
J: TRBJ1-1; V: TRBV10-2; D: TRBD1; size: .; CDR3: CASISQGAGTNTEAFF; DNA: TGCGCCAGCATTTCCCAGGGGGCCGGAACGAACACTGAAGCTTTCTTT
J: TRBJ1-5; V: TRBV18; D: .; size: .; CDR3: CASSPLGRDQPQHF; DNA: TGTGCCAGCTCCCCCCTCGGTCGGGATCAGCCCCAGCATTTT
J: TRBJ2-5; V: TRBV24-1; D: TRBD2; size: few; CDR3: CATSDRLAGETQYF; DNA: TGTGCCACCAGTGACAGACTAGCGGGAGAGACCCAGTACTTC
J: TRBJ1-1; V: TRBV20-1; D: .; size: .; CDR3: CSAKGPQGAFF; DNA: TGCAGTGCTAAGGGGCCCCAAGGGGCTTTCTTT
J: TRBJ2-7; V: TRBV4-1; D: .; size: .; CDR3: CASSQAGDSYDQQYF; DNA: TGCGCCAGCAGCCAAGCGGGGGACAGCTACGATCAGCAGTACTTC
J: TRBJ2-4; V: TRBV5-1; D: .; size: .; CDR3: CASNDGDIQYF; DNA: TGCGCCAGCAATGACGGGGACATTCAGTACTTC
J: TRBJ1-1; V: TRBV29-1; D: .; size: few; CDR3: CSVGGGMNTEAFF; DNA: TGCAGCGTTGGAGGGGGAATGAACACTGAAGCTTTCTTT
J: TRBJ2-3; V: TRBV18; D: TRBD2; size: .; CDR3: CASSPNVGGGRADTQYF; DNA: TGTGCCAGCTCACCAAACGTCGGCGGGGGGAGGGCAGATACGCAGTATTTT
J: TRBJ2-7; V: TRBV7-9; D: TRBD1; size: .; CDR3: CASSTSSGTDYLRQYF; DNA: TGTGCCAGCAGCACGTCGTCCGGGACAGATTACCTAAGGCAGTACTTC
J: TRBJ2-7; V: TRBV28; D: .; size: .; CDR3: CASAGYEQYF; DNA: TGTGCCAGCGCGGGTTACGAGCAGTACTTC
J: TRBJ1-3; V: TRBV19; D: .; size: .; CDR3: CASSERTGNTIYF; DNA: TGTGCCAGTAGTGAGAGGACTGGAAACACCATATATTTT
J: TRBJ1-5; V: TRBV4-1; D: .; size: .; CDR3: CASSQGTGYSNQPQHF; DNA: TGCGCCAGCAGCCAAGGAACAGGTTATAGCAATCAGCCCCAGCATTTT
J: TRBJ1-4; V: TRBV3-1/TRBV3-2; D: TRBD1; size: .; CDR3: CASSQRQGSNEKLFF; DNA: TGTGCCAGCAGCCAAAGACAGGGGTCTAATGAAAAACTGTTTTTT
J: TRBJ1-1; V: TRBV19; D: .; size: .; CDR3: CASSIQGTEAFF; DNA: TGTGCCAGTAGTATTCAGGGGACTGAAGCTTTCTTT
J: TRBJ2-7; V: TRBV5-1; D: .; size: .; CDR3: CASSLNTGLLYPYEQYF; DNA: TGCGCCAGCAGCTTGAATACAGGGCTTTTGTACCCCTACGAGCAGTACTTC
J: TRBJ1-1; V: TRBV9; D: .; size: .; CDR3: CASSNPPTANTEAFF; DNA: TGTGCCAGCAGCAACCCACCGACTGCGAACACTGAAGCTTTCTTT
J: TRBJ2-3; V: TRBV29-1; D: .; size: .; CDR3: CSVDLGPQGTDTQYF; DNA: TGCAGCGTTGATTTAGGCCCTCAGGGCACAGATACGCAGTATTTT
J: TRBJ2-7; V: TRBV6-5; D: .; size: .; CDR3: CASSSIALEQYF; DNA: TGTGCCAGCAGTTCAATAGCGCTCGAGCAGTACTTC
J: TRBJ2-1; V: TRBV7-3; D: TRBD2; size: once; CDR3: CASSLGTIYNEQFF; DNA: TGTGCCAGCAGCTTAGGGACTATCTACAATGAGCAGTTCTTC
J: TRBJ1-6; V: TRBV5-1; D: TRBD1; size: .; CDR3: CASSALGQGYSPLHF; DNA: TGCGCCAGCAGCGCCCTAGGACAGGGGTATTCACCCCTCCACTTT
J: TRBJ2-2; V: TRBV2; D: TRBD1; size: .; CDR3: CATTRDRGVGELFF; DNA: TGTGCCACCACAAGGGACAGGGGTGTTGGGGAGCTGTTTTTT
J: TRBJ1-1; V: TRBV7-8; D: .; size: once; CDR3: CASSHRAGLAFF; DNA: TGTGCCAGCAGCCATAGGGCAGGGTTGGCTTTCTTT
J: TRBJ2-1; V: TRBV3-1/TRBV3-2; D: TRBD2; size: .; CDR3: CASSPRTSNNEQFF; DNA: TGTGCCAGCAGCCCCCGGACTAGCAACAATGAGCAGTTCTTC
J: TRBJ2-1; V: TRBV6-4; D: TRBD1; size: .; CDR3: CASSRTGAYNEQFF; DNA: TGTGCCAGCAGCCGGACAGGGGCATACAATGAGCAGTTCTTC
J: TRBJ1-3; V: TRBV5-4; D: .; size: .; CDR3: CASSSKLAGNTIYF; DNA: TGTGCCAGCAGCTCAAAACTCGCTGGAAACACCATATATTTT
J: TRBJ1-2; V: TRBV28; D: .; size: .; CDR3: CASSSPLYGYTF; DNA: TGTGCCAGCAGTTCCCCGTTGTATGGCTACACCTTC
J: TRBJ2-6; V: TRBV5-1; D: .; size: .; CDR3: CASSLVVSSGANVLTF; DNA: TGCGCCAGCAGCTTGGTGGTCAGCTCTGGGGCCAACGTCCTGACTTTC
J: TRBJ2-5; V: TRBV6-2/TRBV6-3; D: .; size: .; CDR3: CASSYEGLRETQYF; DNA: TGTGCCAGCAGTTACGAGGGATTGAGAGAGACCCAGTACTTC
J: TRBJ2-2; V: TRBV5-1; D: TRBD1; size: .; CDR3: CASSPPGTGETGELFF; DNA: TGCGCCAGCAGCCCGCCCGGGACAGGGGAGACCGGGGAGCTGTTTTTT
J: TRBJ2-1; V: TRBV5-1; D: .; size: few; CDR3: CASSLGLGSSYNEQFF; DNA: TGCGCCAGCAGCTTGGGGCTGGGGAGCTCCTACAATGAGCAGTTCTTC
J: TRBJ2-7; V: TRBV7-8; D: .; size: once; CDR3: CASSPPSPHPYEQYF; DNA: TGTGCCAGCAGCCCTCCCAGTCCCCACCCTTACGAGCAGTACTTC
J: TRBJ2-7; V: TRBV19; D: .; size: few; CDR3: CASSSQGIDEQYF; DNA: TGTGCCAGTAGTTCTCAGGGGATCGACGAGCAGTACTTC
J: TRBJ1-5; V: TRBV15; D: TRBD1; size: .; CDR3: CATSHQRQGGQPQHF; DNA: TGTGCCACCTCCCACCAGAGACAGGGGGGTCAGCCCCAGCATTTT
J: TRBJ1-2; V: TRBV5-4; D: .; size: .; CDR3: CASSLQDRTYGYTF; DNA: TGTGCCAGCAGCCTTCAAGACAGGACCTATGGCTACACCTTC
J: TRBJ2-2; V: TRBV5-1; D: TRBD2; size: once; CDR3: CASSLRIAGNTGELFF; DNA: TGCGCCAGCAGCTTGCGTATAGCGGGTAACACCGGGGAGCTGTTTTTT
J: TRBJ2-7; V: TRBV5-6; D: .; size: .; CDR3: CASSTGYEQYF; DNA: TGTGCCAGCAGCACAGGGTACGAGCAGTACTTC
J: TRBJ2-2; V: TRBV7-9; D: TRBD1; size: few; CDR3: CASSFAQGVTGELFF; DNA: TGTGCCAGCAGCTTTGCACAGGGGGTCACCGGGGAGCTGTTTTTT
J: TRBJ1-4; V: TRBV11-2; D: TRBD1; size: .; CDR3: CASSQGGGHEKLFF; DNA: TGTGCCAGCAGCCAAGGGGGCGGGCACGAAAAACTGTTTTTT
J: TRBJ2-5; V: TRBV11-2; D: .; size: .; CDR3: CASSLAAGAAETQYF; DNA: TGTGCCAGCAGCTTAGCGGCAGGGGCGGCGGAGACCCAGTACTTC
J: TRBJ1-5; V: TRBV10-2; D: .; size: .; CDR3: CASSDRAVGQPQHF; DNA: TGCGCCAGCAGTGACAGGGCTGTAGGTCAGCCCCAGCATTTT
J: TRBJ2-1; V: TRBV6-2/TRBV6-3; D: TRBD1; size: .; CDR3: CASSYQPTGEQFF; DNA: TGTGCCAGCAGTTACCAGCCGACAGGGGAGCAGTTCTTC
J: TRBJ2-3; V: TRBV5-1; D: TRBD2; size: .; CDR3: CASSSGGGWTDTQYF; DNA: TGCGCCAGCAGCTCCGGGGGGGGCTGGACAGATACGCAGTATTTT
J: TRBJ2-7; V: TRBV11-2; D: .; size: .; CDR3: CASSPRTTSYEQYF; DNA: TGTGCCAGCAGCCCAAGGACTACTTCCTACGAGCAGTACTTC
J: TRBJ1-2; V: TRBV3-1/TRBV3-2; D: .; size: .; CDR3: CASSQAWTTTGGYTF; DNA: TGTGCCAGCAGCCAAGCCTGGACGACTACTGGGGGCTACACCTTC
J: TRBJ1-3; V: TRBV3-1/TRBV3-2; D: .; size: .; CDR3: CASSQGPSGNTIYF; DNA: TGTGCCAGCAGCCAGGGGCCCTCTGGAAACACCATATATTTT
J: TRBJ1-3; V: TRBV5-1; D: .; size: .; CDR3: CASSPSAWENTIYF; DNA: TGCGCCAGCAGCCCCTCAGCCTGGGAGAACACCATATATTTT
J: TRBJ2-5; V: TRBV3-1/TRBV3-2; D: .; size: .; CDR3: CASSQDPFDAGRQETQYF; DNA: TGTGCCAGCAGCCAAGACCCCTTTGATGCGGGGAGGCAAGAGACCCAGTACTTC
J: TRBJ1-3; V: TRBV3-1/TRBV3-2; D: .; size: .; CDR3: CASRQGALSGNTIYF; DNA: TGTGCCAGCAGACAGGGAGCGCTCTCTGGAAACACCATATATTTT
J: TRBJ1-4; V: TRBV28; D: .; size: .; CDR3: CASSSPLTTNEKLFF; DNA: TGTGCCAGCAGTTCCCCTCTTACAACTAATGAAAAACTGTTTTTT
J: TRBJ2-1; V: TRBV5-1; D: TRBD1; size: .; CDR3: CASSLRQGAVVEQFF; DNA: TGCGCCAGCAGCCTGCGACAGGGGGCAGTGGTTGAGCAGTTCTTC
J: TRBJ2-2; V: TRBV5-6; D: .; size: .; CDR3: CASSLRGSGGELFF; DNA: TGTGCCAGCAGCTTGAGGGGGTCTGGCGGGGAGCTGTTTTTT
J: TRBJ1-4; V: TRBV12-3/TRBV12-4; D: .; size: .; CDR3: CASRGEDKEKLFF; DNA: TGTGCCAGCCGCGGGGAGGATAAAGAAAAACTGTTTTTT
J: TRBJ1-3; V: TRBV6-2/TRBV6-3; D: TRBD1; size: .; CDR3: CASSPPRGQGVSDGNTIYF; DNA: TGTGCCAGCAGCCCCCCACGCGGACAGGGGGTATCTGATGGAAACACCATATATTTT
J: TRBJ2-7; V: TRBV5-4; D: .; size: .; CDR3: CASSFKGSRSREQYF; DNA: TGTGCCAGCAGCTTTAAAGGTTCCAGGTCGCGCGAGCAGTACTTC